The 12 T cell receptor beta chains presented below share a single source sample, sequenced in a study of a mutant IDH1 vaccine in newly diagnosed glioma. Time point described: week 11, during vaccination. Mutant IDH1 20-mer peptide, at 300 ug, made up each vaccine dose, with topical imiquimod. Their target antigens are unknown. Produced via immunoSEQ multiplex PCR; TCRdb's table is partial and in-frame only. The data hold 30,000 to 40,000 clones, with 84% observed a single time. The specimen comprised PBMCs, sampled from a glioma patient whose treatment included an IDH1 peptide vaccine. All receptors derive from a man aged 40-50 years with glioma.

The chain employs TRBV18 and TRBJ2-5; D could derive from TRBD1 or TRBD2 (7 bases each). V gave up 2 bases and J gave up 5 bases, with 18 bases separating them. CDR3 length: 16 amino acids. Germline values: CDR1 KGHSH, CDR2 LQKENI. The CDR3 sequence: CASSPTTIQGGETQYF. The CDR3 DNA sequence: TGTGCCAGCTCACCAACGACGATCCAGGGGGGGGAGACCCAGTACTTC.

J is TRBJ2-7 and V is TRBV28, with TRBD1 identical over 8 bases. This CDR3 is 14 amino acids long. V shed 5 bases, J shed 6 bases, and the junction held 9 bases outside the gene matches. CDR1 is MDHEN, CDR2 SYDVKM, per germline. CDR3 region: CASSPTGGGREQYF. CDR3 bases: TGTGCCAGCAGTCCAACAGGGGGAGGTCGCGAGCAGTACTTC. Looking up the rest from reference TRBV28 and TRBJ2-7 gives the full variable domain: DVKVTQSSRYLVKRTGEKVFLECVQDMDHENMFWYRQDPGLGLRLIYFSYDVKMKEKGDIPEGYSVSREKKERFSLILESASTNQTSMYLCASSPTGGGREQYFGPGTRLTVT.

The chain employs TRBV18 and TRBJ2-2; D ambiguous. V was trimmed by 6 bases and J by 4 bases, leaving 6 bases between them. Per germline, CDR1 KGHSH and CDR2 LQKENI. CDR3 length: 12 residues. CDR3 sequence: CASSPSTGELFF. The CDR3 DNA is TGTGCCAGCTCGCCGTCCACCGGGGAGCTGTTTTTT.

This clone appeared a few times. The rearrangement joins TRBV7-8 to TRBJ1-3; D unresolved. V was clipped by 4 bases and J by 0 bases, with 10 bases between them. The CDR3 covers 15 residues. Germline V gene lookup returns CDR1 SGHVS and CDR2 FQNEAQ. The CDR3 here is CASSYGRVSGNTIYF. CDR3 nucleotides: TGTGCCAGCAGCTACGGACGCGTCTCTGGAAACACCATATATTTT.

J is TRBJ2-5 and V is TRBV18, with 7 bases that match TRBD1. The V and J ends lost 0 bases and 2 bases, in that order; junction bases with no gene match: 6. Germline loops: CDR1 KGHSH, CDR2 LQKENI. The CDR3 contains 16 residues. This CDR3 is CASSPPVTGSQETQYF. DNA of the CDR3: TGTGCCAGCTCACCACCGGTGACAGGGTCGCAAGAGACCCAGTACTTC.

The chain carries TRBV5-1 and TRBJ1-2; 8 bases agree with TRBD1. CDR1 and CDR2 from the germline V gene are SGHRS and YFSETQ. This CDR3 spans 16 amino acids. The junction had 12 bases not matched to a gene; V was cut back by 2 bases and J by 6 bases. The CDR3: CASSLGGQGALDGYTF. The CDR3 DNA reads as TGCGCCAGCAGCTTAGGAGGTCAGGGGGCGCTGGATGGCTACACCTTC.

The CDR3 protein is CASSVGYTGGGREAFF. Here the CDR3 DNA reads TGTGCCAGCAGCGTAGGATATACAGGGGGTGGAAGGGAAGCTTTCTTT. The chain has TRBV9 and TRBJ1-1, with 8 bases matching TRBD1. The germline V gene has CDR1 SGDLS and CDR2 YYNGEE. This CDR3 is built from 16 residues. V gave up 0 bases and J gave up 8 bases; unmatched junction bases: 12.

V is TRBV7-9 and J is TRBJ2-3, with 11 bases that match TRBD1. The CDR3 spans 15 residues. CDR1 and CDR2 (germline): SEHNR, FQNEAQ (reference sequence). Trimming at V came to 6 bases and at J to 5 bases, leaving 7 bases not matched to a gene. The CDR3 DNA reads as TGTGCCAGCAGACATGGACAGGGGGCTGGAGATACGCAGTATTTT. This translates into CASRHGQGAGDTQYF.

The rearrangement joins TRBV18 to TRBJ1-4; a possible D gene is TRBD1 (6 bases). The V gene's germline CDR1 is KGHSH and CDR2 LQKENI. This CDR3 is built from 12 residues. V was clipped by 4 bases and J by 11 bases, with 11 bases between them. The CDR3, as DNA: TGTGCCAGCTCACGAGAGCAGGGGAAACTGTTTTTT. Amino acid sequence: CASSREQGKLFF.

This chain uses TRBV5-1 with TRBJ1-2; D is ambiguous. CDR3 size: 15 residues. V was shortened by 4 bases and J by 0 bases, with 13 bases between the two germline ends. Germline values: CDR1 SGHRS, CDR2 YFSETQ. DNA of the CDR3: TGCGCCAGCAGCCCCGAGGGAAGGCCTAACTATGGCTACACCTTC. Amino acid sequence: CASSPEGRPNYGYTF.

For the CDR3, the DNA is TGTGCCAGCAGCTCCATAGCGGGACTCTCCTACAATGAGCAGTTCTTC. Encoded protein: CASSSIAGLSYNEQFF. J is TRBJ2-1 and V is TRBV9; 8 bases are a match to TRBD2. The V and J ends lost 4 bases and 0 bases, in that order; junction bases with no gene match: 6. Germline CDR1 and CDR2: SGDLS and YYNGEE. There are 16 residues in the CDR3.

The CDR3 DNA is TGTGCCAGCAGTGAGCCTGACCTAGCGGGAAGGAACGAGCAGTACTTC. Protein: CASSEPDLAGRNEQYF. This chain links TRBV25-1 with TRBJ2-7; 9 nucleotides line up with TRBD2. V shed 3 bases, J shed 5 bases, and the junction held 11 bases outside the gene matches. This CDR3 comprises 16 residues. Per the germline V gene, CDR1 is MGHDK and CDR2 is SYGVNS.